Given below is one T cell receptor beta chain in context. What it recognizes is unknown. Attached unique molecular identifiers marked individual cDNA molecules. TCRdb ran MiXCR on the 5' RACE reads and lists one entry per CDR3 protein. The table records fewer than 80,000 distinct CDR3 sequences, roughly 9.5% of them present only once. The record originates from a study of early T cells in non-severe SARS-CoV-2 infection. Study-level information: Sequencing of bulk RNA from unsorted whole blood was done, without chain pairing. Study results and limitations: In VDJdb matching, anti-spike CD8 responses were favored while private and CD4 specificities went missing.

The sequencing sample was made of whole blood. The sequence came from an adult who was a healthcare worker with PCR-confirmed SARS-CoV-2 infection or an uninfected control (not recorded which).

CDR3: CAWSTTRAGLGGYTF. The DNA of the CDR3 is TGTGCCTGGAGTACTACTAGGGCAGGCCTCGGCGGCTACACCTTC. This sequence joins TRBV30 and TRBJ1-2; D is unclear. CDR3 length: 15 amino acids. The V end was cut by 2 bases, the J end by 8 bases, with 21 bases between. CDR1 GTSNPN and CDR2 SVGIG come from the germline V gene (reference sequence).